This TCR beta chain was sequenced for a study of graft-versus-host responses after intestinal transplantation. Background on the study: Each patient got anti-thymocyte globulin induction, then tacrolimus and steroids for around three years. Study-wide results and limits: Detection of GvH clones occurred in recipient marrow, and some had their first appearance in ileum or blood. Allografts from individuals with graft-donor T cell macrochimerism displayed high graft-versus-host to host-versus-graft clonal ratios.

This clone was observed a single time. The antigen is undetermined. Method: immunoSEQ multiplex PCR; TCRdb's copy keeps in-frame clones and lacks some. The table lists 130,000 to 150,000 clones, about nine tenths of them singletons. The germline V gene has CDR1 SGHAT and CDR2 FQNNGV. The V gene lost 1 base and the J gene lost 1 base, with 11 bases spanning the gap. This CDR3 has 15 amino acids. V is TRBV11-2 and J is TRBJ2-7; either TRBD1 or TRBD2 may fit D (6 bases each). The starting material was unstimulated CD4+ T cells sorted from spleen or lymph node cells, obtained before intestinal transplant. The TCR sequence derives from a human donor who received an intestinal transplant. The CDR3 DNA reads as TGTGCCAGCAGCTTAGTGGTAGGGGGGTCCTACGAGCAGTACTTC. It encodes CASSLVVGGSYEQYF.